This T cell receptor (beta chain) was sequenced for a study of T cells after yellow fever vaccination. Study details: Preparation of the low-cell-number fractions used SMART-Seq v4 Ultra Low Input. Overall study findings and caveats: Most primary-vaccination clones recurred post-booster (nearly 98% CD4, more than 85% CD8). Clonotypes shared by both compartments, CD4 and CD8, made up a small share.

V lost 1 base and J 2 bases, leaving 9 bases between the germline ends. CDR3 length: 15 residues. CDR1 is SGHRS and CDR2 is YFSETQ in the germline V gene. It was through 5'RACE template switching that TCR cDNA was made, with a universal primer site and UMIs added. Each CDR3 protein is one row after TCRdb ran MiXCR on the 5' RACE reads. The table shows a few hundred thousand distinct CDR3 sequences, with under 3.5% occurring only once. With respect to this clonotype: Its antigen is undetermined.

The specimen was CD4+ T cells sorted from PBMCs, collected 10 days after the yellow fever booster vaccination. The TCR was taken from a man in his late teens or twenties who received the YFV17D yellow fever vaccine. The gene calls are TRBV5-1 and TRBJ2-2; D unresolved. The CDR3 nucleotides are TGCGCCAGCAGCTTGAGGCCAGAAAACACCGGGGAGCTGTTTTTT. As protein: CASSLRPENTGELFF.